This T cell receptor (beta chain) was sequenced for a study of CD8 T cells in ankylosing spondylitis. Overall study results and limits: A motif of roughly eight highly homologous TCR beta variants was seen as apparently characteristic of ankylosing spondylitis blood.

A note on this clonotype: Its antigen remains unknown.

CDR1 SQVTM and CDR2 ANQGSEA come from the germline V gene. This CDR3 contains 13 residues. V shed 4 bases and J shed 2 bases, with 8 bases lying between them. TCRdb re-analysed the 5' RACE reads in MiXCR, keeping a single row per CDR3 protein. The table shows under 250,000 distinct CDR3 sequences, with 30% to 35% occurring only once. V gene TRBV29-1 combines with J gene TRBJ2-2; D remains unclear. Material for sequencing was blood, either unsorted or a sorted T cell fraction (not recorded which). This receptor was taken from a male donor with ankylosing spondylitis or in good health (not recorded which). The CDR3 nucleotides are TGCAGCGTTGCAGTAGGAAACACCGGGGAGCTGTTTTTT. Protein product: CSVAVGNTGELFF.